Below, 6 T cell receptor beta chains from the same sample are listed, as sequenced in a study of cytomegalovirus exposure and HLA in healthy donors. Vbeta (60) and Jbeta (13) primers were used in the PCR. The data were produced by immunoSEQ multiplex PCR, yet TCRdb's version contains in-frame clones alone and is incomplete. The sample carries about 120,000 clones, roughly 80% recorded once. Source material: PBMCs. These receptors were obtained from a man aged 55 to 70 in good health and CMV-seropositive.

This clone turned up a few times. The rearrangement uses TRBV5-1 and TRBJ2-1, with 10 bases lining up with TRBD2. This CDR3 region has 15 residues. CDR1 is SGHRS, CDR2 YFSETQ, per germline. The V and J ends lost 0 bases and 9 bases, in that order; junction bases with no gene match: 6. The CDR3 DNA reads as TGCGCCAGCAGCTTGGTGTCTAGCGGGAGTCTTGAGCAGTTCTTC. Translating gives CASSLVSSGSLEQFF.

The chain carries TRBV5-6 and TRBJ2-3, with TRBD1 as a possible D gene (6 bases). Germline V gene lookup returns CDR1 SGHDT and CDR2 YYEEEE. Trimming took off 0 bases at V and 4 bases at J, with 15 bases between the two ends. The length of the CDR3 is 16 residues. CDR3 loop: CASSLEGRGVADTQYF. CDR3 DNA sequence: TGTGCCAGCAGCTTGGAGGGCAGGGGTGTCGCAGATACGCAGTATTTT.

The chain joins TRBV5-4 to TRBJ1-2, with TRBD1 as a possible D gene (6 bases). CDR1 and CDR2 from the germline V gene are SGHNT and YYREEE (reference sequence). With 4 bases removed from V and 4 bases from J, the gap between germline ends came to 14 bases. The CDR3 contains 14 residues. The CDR3 reads CASSPTGPAYGYTF. The CDR3 DNA is TGTGCCAGCAGCCCTACAGGGCCTGCCTATGGCTACACCTTC. Looking up the rest from reference TRBV5-4 and TRBJ1-2 gives the full variable domain: ETGVTQSPTHLIKTRGQQVTLRCSSQSGHNTVSWYQQALGQGPQFIFQYYREEENGRGNFPPRFSGLQFPNYSSELNVNALELDDSALYLCASSPTGPAYGYTFGSGTRLTVV.

The J gene is TRBJ2-5, the V gene TRBV28; 11 bases align to TRBD2. V dropped 3 bases and J dropped 9; count of bases not matched to a gene: 6. The CDR3 spans 14 residues. Germline CDR1 is MDHEN and CDR2 is SYDVKM. For the CDR3, the DNA is TGTGCCAGCAGTTTCCCGACTAGCGGGACGGCCCAGTACTTC. It yields the protein CASSFPTSGTAQYF.

Comment on this clone: This sample includes further DNA sequences coding for the same CDR3. J is TRBJ1-1 and V is TRBV19; TRBD1 aligns across 7 bases. The V gene end was trimmed by 4 bases and the J gene end by 3 bases; junction bases not matched to a gene: 2. This CDR3 contains 13 residues. Per the germline V gene, CDR1 is LNHDA and CDR2 is SQIVND (reference sequence). The CDR3 DNA reads TGTGCCAGTAGTAGCACAGGGGACACTGAAGCTTTCTTT. Translation gives CASSSTGDTEAFF.

The chain combines TRBV7-9 with TRBJ2-7; perhaps TRBD2 as D (5 bases). This CDR3 has 14 amino acids. The germline gives CDR1 SEHNR, CDR2 FQNEAQ (reference sequence). The V gene lost 0 bases and the J gene lost 3 bases, with 9 bases spanning the gap. The CDR3 DNA is TGTGCCAGCAGCTTAGCCTCCGGGGTCTACGAGCAGTACTTC. Its protein is CASSLASGVYEQYF.